The clone carrying this T cell receptor beta chain was counted a single time. Its antigen remains unidentified. This CDR3 is built from 14 residues. Trimming removed 5 bases from V and 0 bases from J; junction bases left unmatched: 2. From germline, CDR1 is MNHNY and CDR2 SVGAGI (reference sequence). The sample is drawn from a study of siplizumab effects on memory and regulatory T cells. Produced via immunoSEQ multiplex PCR; TCRdb's table is partial and in-frame only. The sample holds 92,000 or so clones; about 90% are singletons and the top ten take roughly 15%. Study-level results: The authors mapped only a minor fraction of alloreactive clones to unstimulated subsets. Proliferating Tregs in siplizumab cultures were never verified as suppressive.

This clonotype originated in a human donor in good health. The chain is built from TRBV6-6 and TRBJ2-5, with 8 nucleotides matching TRBD2. Sequencing was carried out using CD4+ T cells sorted from blood. In DNA, the CDR3 is TGTGCCAGCAGTAGGACTAGCTACCAAGAGACCCAGTACTTC. This encodes CASSRTSYQETQYF.